This TCR beta chain was found in a study of blood T cell repertoires in COVID-19. Turning to the study itself: Samples came from the United States, Italy and Spain, spanning acute and convalescent COVID-19. Sources were T cells, B-cell-depleted T cells, or PBMCs; the material itself was cDNA or gDNA.

The CDR3 has 14 residues. J gave up 6 bases and V 2 bases, and 5 bases lay outside the gene matches. Germline-derived CDR1 and CDR2 are SGHAT and FQNNGV. In the original analysis: Nucleated cell number was recorded as an estimate derived from reference gene primer amplification. Clones were sequenced by immunoSEQ multiplex PCR, and TCRdb holds only the in-frame ones, with some missing. V and J calls and clone size are given by that table; D and trimming were obtained from the DNA. Of tens of thousands of clones listed, 85% to 90% are singletons. This clonotype originated in a man in his thirties or forties with active or convalescent COVID-19. The rearrangement joins TRBV11-2 to TRBJ2-7; 9 nucleotides align to TRBD1. Sequencing input: peripheral blood. DNA of the CDR3: TGTGCCAGCAGCTTACGACAGGGGGTCGTCGAGCAGTACTTC. Encoded protein: CASSLRQGVVEQYF.